This is a list of T cell receptor beta chains from one sample in a study of T cells in Graves' hyperthyroidism and ophthalmopathy. TCRdb re-derived calls from the multiplex PCR reads in MiXCR, one entry per CDR3 protein. The sample has around 600,000 distinct CDR3 sequences; over 12% are singletons. Sequenced: blood. These receptors all stem from a woman in her late teens or twenties with Graves' ophthalmopathy. CDR3s include the opening cysteine and the closing phenylalanine or tryptophan. Each record gives: V gene, J gene, D gene, clone size, CDR3 DNA, CDR3 protein. A D gene is named only where the DNA matches it firmly. Not all rows give a size; the values are once, few, many and, for expanded clones, a class.

TRBV30	TRBJ1-1	NA	NA	TGTGCCTGGAGAAAGAACGCTGAAGCTTTCTTT	CAWRKNAEAFF
TRBV5-1	TRBJ2-5	NA	many	TGCGCCAGCAGCTTGAAGGACCTACAAGAGACCCAGTACTTC	CASSLKDLQETQYF
TRBV11-1	TRBJ2-3	NA	NA	TGTGCCAGCAGCTTTTTGAGGGGGTCAGATACGCAGTATTTT	CASSFLRGSDTQYF
TRBV4-1	TRBJ2-1	TRBD2	NA	TGCGCCAGCAGCCAATTAGCGGGAGTGGTCTACAATGAGCAGTTCTTC	CASSQLAGVVYNEQFF
TRBV4-1	TRBJ2-1	TRBD2	NA	TGCGCCAGCAGTTCTAGCGGACCCATTAGGAATGAGCAGTTCTTC	CASSSSGPIRNEQFF
TRBV27	TRBJ2-3	TRBD2	many	TGTGCCAGCAGTTTAAACAGCGGGAGGGCAGATACGCAGTATTTT	CASSLNSGRADTQYF
TRBV28	TRBJ1-1	TRBD1	many	TGTGCCAGCAGTTGGGTCTGGGGACAGGGGAACACTGAAGCTTTCTTT	CASSWVWGQGNTEAFF
TRBV2	TRBJ2-3	TRBD2	NA	TGTGCCAGCAGTGTCGCGGGACTAGCGGGCACAGATACGCAGTATTTT	CASSVAGLAGTDTQYF
TRBV27	TRBJ2-7	TRBD2	NA	TGTGCCAGCAGTTTAGGGACTAGCGGGGTTAGCGAGCAGTACTTC	CASSLGTSGVSEQYF
TRBV25-1	TRBJ2-7	NA	NA	TGTGCCAGCAGTGGGTCGGGCCCGGCAGCTAACTACGAGCAGTACTTC	CASSGSGPAANYEQYF
TRBV7-2	TRBJ2-1	TRBD2	few	TGTGCCATCCCCGCGGGGGGGGGGTACAATGAGCAGTTCTTC	CAIPAGGGYNEQFF
TRBV28	TRBJ1-3	NA	NA	TGTGCCAGCGGTTCCGGGTTAGCTGGAAACACCATATATTTT	CASGSGLAGNTIYF
TRBV7-3	TRBJ1-6	NA	NA	TGTGCCAGCAGCTTAGCGCGCGGGACTAATTCACCCCTCCACTTT	CASSLARGTNSPLHF
TRBV11-2	TRBJ2-7	TRBD2	NA	TGTGCCAGCAGCCGTATAGCGGGATCTAACGAGCAGTACTTC	CASSRIAGSNEQYF
TRBV30	TRBJ2-3	NA	many	TGTGCCTGGAGTGCGGACACTTCTAGCACAGATACGCAGTATTTT	CAWSADTSSTDTQYF
TRBV12-3/TRBV12-4	TRBJ2-1	TRBD2	many	TGTGCCAGCAGTTTCGTAGCGGGGGGGAATGAGCAGTTCTTC	CASSFVAGGNEQFF
TRBV28	TRBJ2-5	TRBD1	many	TGTGCCAGCAGTTTCGGGACAGGGGGCCCAGAGACCCAGTACTTC	CASSFGTGGPETQYF
TRBV11-3	TRBJ1-4	NA	many	TGTGCCAGCAGCTTAGATGGGAATGAAAAACTGTTTTTT	CASSLDGNEKLFF
TRBV5-5	TRBJ2-5	NA	few	TGTGCCAGCAGGCCCATAAAAGAGACCCAGTACTTC	CASRPIKETQYF
TRBV28	TRBJ1-4	NA	once	TGTGCCAGCCGGAGGGGGGGGGATGAAAAACTGTTTTTT	CASRRGGDEKLFF
TRBV9	TRBJ2-3	TRBD2	NA	TGTGCCAGCAGCGTCCCGACTAGCGGAAGCACAGATACGCAGTATTTT	CASSVPTSGSTDTQYF
TRBV7-3	TRBJ2-7	NA	many	TGTGCCAGCAGCTTATCGGACCCCTACGAGCAGTACTTC	CASSLSDPYEQYF
TRBV28	TRBJ1-4	NA	many	TGTGCCAGCAGTTTGGGCGGGGGAAGAGGAGCAGGCGAAAAACTGTTTTTT	CASSLGGGRGAGEKLFF
TRBV10-3	TRBJ2-6	NA	NA	TGTGCCATCAGCGCCCCAGGGACAGGGGCCAACGTCCTGACTTTC	CAISAPGTGANVLTF
TRBV6-2/TRBV6-3	TRBJ2-7	NA	NA	TGTGCCAGCAGCGAGGGACGTAACTCCGAGCAGTACTTC	CASSEGRNSEQYF
TRBV19	TRBJ1-1	NA	NA	TGTGCCAGTAGTATTAGGGAGGGGGGGCTTGGTCTCACTGAAGCTTTCTTT	CASSIREGGLGLTEAFF
TRBV7-9	TRBJ2-1	TRBD2	many	TGTGCCAGCAGCTTGCGGGAGGGCACCTACAATGAGCAGTTCTTC	CASSLREGTYNEQFF
TRBV10-3	TRBJ1-1	NA	many	TGTGCCATCTCAGTAAAGAACACTGAAGCTTTCTTT	CAISVKNTEAFF
TRBV28	TRBJ2-3	NA	many	TGTGCCAGCAGTTTTATGGGTTTTAGCACAGATACGCAGTATTTT	CASSFMGFSTDTQYF
TRBV7-9	TRBJ2-7	TRBD2	many	TGTGCCAGCAGCTCCCGGACTAGTCACGAGCAGTACTTC	CASSSRTSHEQYF
TRBV19	TRBJ1-1	NA	NA	TGTGCCAGTCTCGACGGCAGAATTGAAGCTTTCTTT	CASLDGRIEAFF
TRBV6-1	TRBJ1-4	NA	few	TGTGCCAGCAGTGAACGGGCAGGGCGGAAACTGTTTTTT	CASSERAGRKLFF
TRBV18	TRBJ2-5	TRBD1	many	TGTGCCAGCTCCCCTGGACAGGGGCTAGCGGAGACCCAGTACTTC	CASSPGQGLAETQYF
TRBV5-8	TRBJ2-1	NA	few	TGTGCCAGCAGCCCCAAATTCCGGAATGAGCAGTTCTTC	CASSPKFRNEQFF
TRBV13	TRBJ2-5	TRBD1	few	TGTGCCAGCAGCTTAGAACGGACAGGGGGCGGCAAGACCCAGTACTTC	CASSLERTGGGKTQYF
TRBV11-2	TRBJ2-2	TRBD1	many	TGTGCCAGCAGCTTAGTCAGCCAGGGGGTCACCGGGGAGCTGTTTTTT	CASSLVSQGVTGELFF
TRBV6-2/TRBV6-3	TRBJ2-7	NA	many	TGTGCCAGCAGGAAAACAGGTCTGCCCTACGAGCAGTACTTC	CASRKTGLPYEQYF
TRBV6-1	TRBJ1-6	TRBD1	NA	TGTGCCAGCCAAAGGGAGGGGGCCGGCTATAATTCACCCCTCCACTTT	CASQREGAGYNSPLHF
TRBV7-9	TRBJ2-7	TRBD2	NA	TGTGCCAGCAGCACCCAGACCTCGGGACTAGCGGGAGCTTACGAGCAGTACTTC	CASSTQTSGLAGAYEQYF
TRBV11-3	TRBJ1-5	NA	many	TGTGCCAGCAGCTATAGGGGGAATCAGCCCCAGCATTTT	CASSYRGNQPQHF
TRBV3-1	TRBJ2-1	TRBD2	once	TGTGCCGGCAGCCAGTTAGCGGGAGGTTACGATGAGCAGTTCTTC	CAGSQLAGGYDEQFF
TRBV7-2	TRBJ1-1	NA	many	TGTGCCAGCAGACTACTGGGAGTACCTGAAGCTTTCTTT	CASRLLGVPEAFF
TRBV7-6	TRBJ2-1	NA	many	TGTGCCAGCAGCCCAACAGGGACCTCCTACAATGAGCAGTTCTTC	CASSPTGTSYNEQFF
TRBV11-3	TRBJ2-7	NA	many	TGTGCCAGCAGTTCCGAGACTATGAGGTACGAGCAGTACTTC	CASSSETMRYEQYF